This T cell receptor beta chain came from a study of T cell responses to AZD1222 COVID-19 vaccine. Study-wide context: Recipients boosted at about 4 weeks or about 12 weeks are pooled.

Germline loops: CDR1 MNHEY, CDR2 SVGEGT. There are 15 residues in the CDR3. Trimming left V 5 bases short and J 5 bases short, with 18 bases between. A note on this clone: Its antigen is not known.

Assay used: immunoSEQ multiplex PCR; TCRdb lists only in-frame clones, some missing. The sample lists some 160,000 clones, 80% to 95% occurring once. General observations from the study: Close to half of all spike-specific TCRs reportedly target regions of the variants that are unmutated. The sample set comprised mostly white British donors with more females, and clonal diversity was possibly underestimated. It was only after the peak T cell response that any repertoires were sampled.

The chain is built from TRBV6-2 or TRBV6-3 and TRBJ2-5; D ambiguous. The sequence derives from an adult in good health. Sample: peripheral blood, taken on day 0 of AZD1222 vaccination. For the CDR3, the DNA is TGTGCCAGCAGTCTGACATCCCTAAAGACGGAGACCCAGTACTTC. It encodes CASSLTSLKTETQYF.